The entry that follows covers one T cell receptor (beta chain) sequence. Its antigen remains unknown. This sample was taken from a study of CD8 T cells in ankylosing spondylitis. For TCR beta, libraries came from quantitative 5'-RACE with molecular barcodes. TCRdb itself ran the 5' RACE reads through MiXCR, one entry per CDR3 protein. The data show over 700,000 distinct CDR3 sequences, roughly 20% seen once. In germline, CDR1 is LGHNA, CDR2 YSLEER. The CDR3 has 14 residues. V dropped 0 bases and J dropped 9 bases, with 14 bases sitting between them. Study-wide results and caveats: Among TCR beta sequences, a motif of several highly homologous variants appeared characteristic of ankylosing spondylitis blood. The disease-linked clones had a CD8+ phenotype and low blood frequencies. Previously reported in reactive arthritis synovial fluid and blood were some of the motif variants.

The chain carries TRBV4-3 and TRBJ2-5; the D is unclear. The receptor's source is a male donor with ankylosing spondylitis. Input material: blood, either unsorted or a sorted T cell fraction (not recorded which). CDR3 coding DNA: TGCGCCAGCAGCCAAGATCAATTTACCGGAGCCCAGTACTTC. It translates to CASSQDQFTGAQYF.